The source of this T cell receptor beta chain is a study of cytomegalovirus exposure and HLA in healthy donors (dated by TCRdb to about 2017). A note on the overall study: According to a later analysis, the 120 or so validation repertoires were produced on the same platform as the 666 repertoires of the first cohort. The study aimed to test whether signatures of past pathogen exposure could be identified by cataloging public T cell receptors. In addition to the first cohort of 650 to 800 subjects, a separate validation cohort of over 90 different subjects was used. To predict cytomegalovirus infection status, the study brought together high-throughput TCR immunosequencing, statistical association of individual TCRs with disease status, and machine learning.

This clone showed up just once. Its antigen has not been determined. Base qualities were left out, and no much larger clone turns up one base away. Results the study describes overall, beyond this receptor: Of the cluster scores, around 95% were above 0 in a later analysis, which found that TCRs clustered in the first cohort also tended to co-occur in the roughly 130 validation repertoires. In the study, some 160 TCR beta chains were listed as associated with cytomegalovirus. Most TCR sequences were observed very rarely across donors, whereas some public TCRs were present in many individuals. In both the original and validation cohorts, the classifier was reported to diagnose cytomegalovirus status with high specificity and sensitivity. The authors suggested that the approach could potentially be generalized to other disease states and immunological phenotypes. A few of the identified cytomegalovirus-associated TCR beta chains were confirmed in vitro to be specific for cytomegalovirus antigens. All 120 or so repertoires were used to score co-occurrence in the validation cohort in a later analysis, because that analysis had no HLA typing for the cohort.

Separate from the approximately 670-subject first cohort, the validation cohort of some 130 subjects was the group to which the donors belonged. Per the germline V gene, MNHNS is the CDR1 and SASEGT is the CDR2. The CDR3 has 13 amino acids, counting the end cysteine and phenylalanine. CDR3 DNA is the only sequence kept; it has 39 bases, read in frame from the first base. V has 8 bases trimmed and J has 9 bases trimmed; junction bases matching no gene number 9. Libraries were prepared through the immunoSEQ multiplex PCR assay. From the authors' description of their analysis: A statistical classification framework was built to diagnose cytomegalovirus status from the catalog of TCR beta chain sequences. TCRdb re-hosts the immuneACCESS table, in-frame sequences only. Its copies lack some clones; in the studies checked, an unresolved V gene accounts for under half of them, and the cause for the rest is not known. That table supplies the V and J calls and clone size; D and trimming were determined from the DNA. In all, the sample holds 260,000 or so clones, and about nine tenths of those were seen once. The ten largest clones take up approximately 3% of the sample.

Rearrangement joined TRBV6-1 to TRBJ2-7, with TRBD1 matching 11 junction bases. Source material: PBMCs. The receptor was derived from a woman in her 30s in good health and CMV-seronegative. The CDR3 reads as follows: CASRDRGSYSQYF. The nucleotide sequence is TGTGCCAGCCGGGACAGGGGGTCTTACTCGCAGTACTTC.